A few counts support the clone carrying this TCR beta chain. This entry belongs to a study of CD8+ T cells in alopecia areata. As for treatment: oral pan-JAK inhibitor, 5-10 mg twice daily. Extraction and reverse transcription of RNA yielded cDNA as the sequencing template. The protocol was immunoSEQ multiplex PCR, while the TCRdb copy is restricted to in-frame clones and leaves out a portion. The sample yields nearly 110,000 clones, about 83% seen once. Trimming took 1 base from V and 3 from J; bases not matched to a gene: 9. The CDR3 spans 16 residues. CDR1 is LGHNA and CDR2 is YSLEER in the germline V gene.

This specimen was CD8+ T cells sorted from blood, taken at week 24, from a patient treated with tofacitinib. The chain uses TRBV4-3 and TRBJ2-7; the match to TRBD2 covers 7 bases. This receptor was obtained from a human donor with alopecia areata. CDR3 DNA sequence: TGCGCCAGCAGCCAAGTGCATACGACTAGCTTCTACGAGCAGTACTTC. The encoded protein is CASSQVHTTSFYEQYF.